This T cell receptor (beta chain) was captured by sequencing in a study of cytomegalovirus exposure and HLA in healthy donors. Study-wide points: Many donors carried some public TCRs, although rarity characterized most TCR sequences. Beyond CMV serostatus, there was no information to go on about immune exposure. Productive status was seen about 90% or about 30% of the time for most TCR beta V segments in an earlier analysis.

The PCR contained 60 Vbeta and 13 Jbeta primers. Profiled with immunoSEQ multiplex PCR; TCRdb holds only in-frame clones, not every one. The sample contains 90,000 to 120,000 clones, approximately 73% of which appear only once. As for this clone: No antigen is known for it.

CDR1 and CDR2 from the germline V gene are SQVTM and ANQGSEA. The CDR3 runs to 17 residues. The V end was cut by 0 bases, the J end by 2 bases, with 18 bases between. The rearrangement joins TRBV29-1 to TRBJ2-3; a possible D gene is TRBD1 (5 bases). This TCR was sampled from a man aged 25-45 years in good health and CMV-seronegative. The sample comprised PBMCs. As DNA, the CDR3 is TGCAGCGTTGAAGATCCAGGGCAAAAGGAAATCACAGATACGCAGTATTTT. Residues: CSVEDPGQKEITDTQYF.